The source of this T cell receptor (beta chain) is a study of metastatic and nonmetastatic thyroid tumors. About the study: Repertoires of blood and of tissue (tumor or nodule) from malignant and benign thyroid patients were compared. Study observations and caveats: Significantly higher TCR beta diversity was reportedly seen in malignant thyroid tumors than benign nodules, in blood and tumor.

Original processing methods: The study's classifier, a distant-metastasis tool for papillary thyroid cancer, was built using CDR3 differences across clinicopathological groups. MiXCR was used by TCRdb to re-call the PCR reads. The V and J calls, along with clone size, are taken from TCRdb and not from the paper's own processing. The table shows about 4,300 clones, with 22% occurring only once. No treatment had been given to any patient before thyroid surgery. By frequency in the sample, this clone is medium-sized. Its matching antigen is unknown. Trimming stripped 5 bases from V and 3 bases from J, with 14 bases between. Germline CDR1 and CDR2: SGHAT and FQNNGV. CDR3 length: 14 amino acids.

The chain carries TRBV11-2 and TRBJ2-7, with D possibly matching TRBD2 (5 bases). The sequence derives from a male donor with papillary thyroid cancer or a benign thyroid nodule (not recorded which). Some clones in this sample may be carry-over from other donors' samples. The sample was tumor tissue. The CDR3 DNA sequence: TGTGCCAGCAGCCCTAGCCCCCGTTTCTACGAGCAGTACTTC. Residues: CASSPSPRFYEQYF.